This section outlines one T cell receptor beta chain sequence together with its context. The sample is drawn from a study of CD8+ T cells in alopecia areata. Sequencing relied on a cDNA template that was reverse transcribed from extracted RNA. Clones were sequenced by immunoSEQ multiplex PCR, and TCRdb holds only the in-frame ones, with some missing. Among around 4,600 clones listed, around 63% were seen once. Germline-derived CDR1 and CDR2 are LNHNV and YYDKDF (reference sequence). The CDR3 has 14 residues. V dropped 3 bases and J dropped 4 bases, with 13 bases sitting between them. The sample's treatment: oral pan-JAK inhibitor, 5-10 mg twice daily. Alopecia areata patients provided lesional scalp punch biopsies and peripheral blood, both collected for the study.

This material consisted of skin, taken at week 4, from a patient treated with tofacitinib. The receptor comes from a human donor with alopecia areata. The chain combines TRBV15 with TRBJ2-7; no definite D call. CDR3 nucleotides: TGTGCCACCAGCAGGGCCCGTGGGAATTACGAGCAGTACTTC. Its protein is CATSRARGNYEQYF.